Presented here are 10 T cell receptor beta chains from one specimen sequenced in a study of blood T cells in healthy people across ages. Next came a second PCR, run for roughly 7 to 12 cycles, which used a sample-barcoded 5' primer along with a J-beta primer mix. Each CDR3 protein is one row after TCRdb ran MiXCR on the 5' RACE reads. The sample shows approximately 2,000,000 distinct CDR3 sequences, approximately 39% of them seen only once. The material sequenced was blood. The receptor source for this set is a human donor in good health.

This clonotype occurred a few times. V is TRBV7-9 and J is TRBJ1-1; tentative D call: TRBD1 (5 bases). This CDR3 has 14 amino acids. The V gene's germline CDR1 is SEHNR and CDR2 FQNEAQ (reference sequence). V lost 1 base and J 4 bases, leaving 10 bases between the germline ends. CDR3 nucleotide sequence: TGTGCCAGCAGCTTAGAAGGGGTAGGCACTGAAGCTTTCTTT. The encoded protein is CASSLEGVGTEAFF.

This chain joins TRBV5-1 and TRBJ1-2, with D perhaps matching TRBD1 (6 bases). The CDR3 totals 14 residues. Trimming left V 0 bases short and J 10 bases short, with 16 bases between. CDR1 SGHRS and CDR2 YFSETQ come from the germline V gene. Here the CDR3 DNA reads TGCGCCAGCAGCTTGGCCGGGGACACCACCCTCTACACCTTC. Amino acids: CASSLAGDTTLYTF.

The genes are TRBV12-3 or TRBV12-4 and TRBJ1-1; no definite D call. The V and J ends lost 6 bases and 7 bases respectively, with 12 bases between them. The CDR3 is 12 amino acids. CDR3 DNA: TGTGCCAGCAGCCGCTGGTCCTTTGAAGCTTTCTTT. It encodes CASSRWSFEAFF.

This clonotype was seen only a few times. J is TRBJ2-7 and V is TRBV11-2; D is uncertain. The CDR3 is 15 residues long. Looked up from germline, CDR1 is SGHAT and CDR2 is FQNNGV. Deletions cut 1 base from V and 3 bases from J, with 13 bases between. The CDR3 DNA reads as TGTGCCAGCAGCTTAGGACTGGGCACCCTCTACGAGCAGTACTTC. This translates into CASSLGLGTLYEQYF.

This clonotype was picked up many times. The rearrangement links TRBV7-8 to TRBJ2-7, with D unresolved. The CDR3 sequence is 14 residues long. Germline loops: CDR1 SGHVS, CDR2 FQNEAQ. V lost 3 bases and J lost 1, with 10 bases in between. CDR3 nucleotide sequence: TGTGCCAGCAGCTTGAGTACCGGATCCTACGAGCAGTACTTC. Amino acid sequence: CASSLSTGSYEQYF.

The rearrangement links TRBV12-2 to TRBJ2-4; TRBD2 is taken as the D call from the table, unchecked against the DNA. TRBJ2-7 explains the end of the DNA better; the J call may be wrong. TRBV12-2 is reported as a pseudogene. The CDR3 contains 14 residues. The chain's CDR3 is CASRLLAVLYEQYF. As DNA, the CDR3 is TGTGCAAGTCGCTTATTAGCGGTACTCTACGAGCAGTACTTC.

The V and J genes are TRBV15 and TRBJ1-2; D not certain. The germline gives CDR1 LNHNV, CDR2 YYDKDF (reference sequence). The CDR3 has 14 residues. V lost 3 bases and J 4 bases, leaving 12 bases between the germline ends. CDR3 region: CATSSNTPVYGYTF. DNA of the CDR3: TGTGCCACCAGCAGTAACACACCCGTCTATGGCTACACCTTC.

The chain combines TRBV4-2 with TRBJ2-1, with 8 bases identical to TRBD2. The CDR3 spans 16 residues. Trimming took 1 base from V and 8 from J; bases not matched to a gene: 10. Germline values: CDR1 LGHNA, CDR2 YNFKEQ. The chain's CDR3 is CASSQVGGAGFDEQFF. CDR3 bases: TGTGCCAGCAGCCAAGTCGGGGGGGCCGGTTTCGATGAGCAGTTCTTC.

The chain employs TRBV6-6 and TRBJ1-2, with D tentatively TRBD1 (6 bases). CDR1 MNHNY and CDR2 SVGAGI come from the germline V gene (reference sequence). V lost 2 bases, J lost 2 bases, and 15 bases lay in between. This CDR3 has 16 amino acids. The CDR3 bases are TGTGCCAGCAGTTACACTAGGGGGGCGCTGAACTATGGCTACACCTTC. Translated, it gives CASSYTRGALNYGYTF.

The V gene is TRBV9, the J gene TRBJ2-3, with 7 bases aligning to TRBD2. Germline CDR1 is SGDLS and CDR2 is YYNGEE. This CDR3 region has 15 residues. Unmatched junction bases numbered 8, after V lost 4 bases and J lost 3 bases. In DNA form, the CDR3 reads TGTGCCAGCAGCCCGGGAGGTAGGAGGACAGATACGCAGTATTTT. This translates into CASSPGGRRTDTQYF. The full variable domain, its missing parts supplied by reference TRBV9 and TRBJ2-3, is DSGVTQTPKHLITATGQRVTLRCSPRSGDLSVYWYQQSLDQGLQFLIQYYNGEERAKGNILERFSAQQFPDLHSELNLSSLELGDSALYFCASSPGGRRTDTQYFGPGTRLTVL.